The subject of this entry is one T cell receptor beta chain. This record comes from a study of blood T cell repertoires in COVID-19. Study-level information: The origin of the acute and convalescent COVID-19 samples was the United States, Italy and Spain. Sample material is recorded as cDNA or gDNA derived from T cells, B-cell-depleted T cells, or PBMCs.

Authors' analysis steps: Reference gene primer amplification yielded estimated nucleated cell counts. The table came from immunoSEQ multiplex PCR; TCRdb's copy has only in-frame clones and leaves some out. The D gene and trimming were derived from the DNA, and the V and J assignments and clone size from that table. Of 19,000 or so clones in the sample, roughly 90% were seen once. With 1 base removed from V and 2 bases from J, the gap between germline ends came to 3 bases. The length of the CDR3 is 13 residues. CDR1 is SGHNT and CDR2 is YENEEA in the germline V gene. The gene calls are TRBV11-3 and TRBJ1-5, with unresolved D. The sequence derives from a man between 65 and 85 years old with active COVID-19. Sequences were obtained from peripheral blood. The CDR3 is CASSLGRNQPQHF. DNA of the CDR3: TGTGCCAGCAGCTTAGGGCGCAATCAGCCCCAGCATTTT.